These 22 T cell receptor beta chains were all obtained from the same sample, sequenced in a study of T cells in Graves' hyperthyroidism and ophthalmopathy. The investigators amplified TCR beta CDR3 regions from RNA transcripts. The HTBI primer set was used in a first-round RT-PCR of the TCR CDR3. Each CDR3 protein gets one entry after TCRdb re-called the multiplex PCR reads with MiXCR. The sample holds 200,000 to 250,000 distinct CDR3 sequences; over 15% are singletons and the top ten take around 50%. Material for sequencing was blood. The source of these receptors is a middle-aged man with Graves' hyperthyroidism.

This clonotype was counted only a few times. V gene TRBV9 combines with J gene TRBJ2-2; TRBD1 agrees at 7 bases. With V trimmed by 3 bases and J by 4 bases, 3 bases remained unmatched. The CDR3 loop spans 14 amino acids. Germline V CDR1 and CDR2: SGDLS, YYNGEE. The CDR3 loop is CASSGRQGTGELFF. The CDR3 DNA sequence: TGTGCCAGCAGCGGGAGACAGGGCACCGGGGAGCTGTTTTTT.

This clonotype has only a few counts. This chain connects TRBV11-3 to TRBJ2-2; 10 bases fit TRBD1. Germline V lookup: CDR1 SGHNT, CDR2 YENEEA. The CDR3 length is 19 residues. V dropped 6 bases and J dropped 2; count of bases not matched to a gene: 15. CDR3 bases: TGTGCCAGCAGTTCTCGTGCCGGGACAGGGGTTTTTAACACCGGGGAGCTGTTTTTT. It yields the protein CASSSRAGTGVFNTGELFF.

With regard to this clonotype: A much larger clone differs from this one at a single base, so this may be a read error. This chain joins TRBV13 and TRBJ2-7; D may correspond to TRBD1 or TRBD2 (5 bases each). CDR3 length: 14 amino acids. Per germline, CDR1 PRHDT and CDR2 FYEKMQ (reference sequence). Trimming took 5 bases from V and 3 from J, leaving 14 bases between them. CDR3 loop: CASSLGTVGYEQYF. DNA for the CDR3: TGTGCCAGCAGCCTCGGGACGGTTGGCTACGAGCAGTACTTC.

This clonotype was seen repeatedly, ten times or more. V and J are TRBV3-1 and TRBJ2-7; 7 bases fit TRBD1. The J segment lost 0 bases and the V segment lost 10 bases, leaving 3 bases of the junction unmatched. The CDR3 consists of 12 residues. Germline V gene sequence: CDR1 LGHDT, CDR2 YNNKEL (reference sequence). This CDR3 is CATGDSSYEQYF. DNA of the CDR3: TGTGCCACCGGGGACAGCTCCTACGAGCAGTACTTC.

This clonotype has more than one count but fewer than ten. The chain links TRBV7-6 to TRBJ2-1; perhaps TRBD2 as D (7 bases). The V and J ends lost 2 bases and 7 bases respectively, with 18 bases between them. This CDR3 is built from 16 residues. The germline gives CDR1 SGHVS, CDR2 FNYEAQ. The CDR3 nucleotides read TGTGCCAGCAGCTTACGGTTCGGGGAGGGGGGAAATGAGCAGTTCTTC. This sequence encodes CASSLRFGEGGNEQFF.

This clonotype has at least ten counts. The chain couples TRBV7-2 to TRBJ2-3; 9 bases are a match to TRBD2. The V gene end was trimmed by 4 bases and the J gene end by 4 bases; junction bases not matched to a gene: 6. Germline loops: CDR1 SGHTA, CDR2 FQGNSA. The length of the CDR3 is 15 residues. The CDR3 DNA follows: TGTGCCAGCAGCTCGCCTAGCGGGATCGCAGATACGCAGTATTTT. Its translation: CASSSPSGIADTQYF.

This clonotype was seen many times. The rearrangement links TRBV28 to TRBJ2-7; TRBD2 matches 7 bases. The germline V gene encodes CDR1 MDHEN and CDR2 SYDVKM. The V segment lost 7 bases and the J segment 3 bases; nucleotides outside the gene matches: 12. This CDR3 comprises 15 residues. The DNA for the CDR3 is TGTGCCAGCACCCCGGGGGGAGCCTTAAACTACGAGCAGTACTTC. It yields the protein CASTPGGALNYEQYF.

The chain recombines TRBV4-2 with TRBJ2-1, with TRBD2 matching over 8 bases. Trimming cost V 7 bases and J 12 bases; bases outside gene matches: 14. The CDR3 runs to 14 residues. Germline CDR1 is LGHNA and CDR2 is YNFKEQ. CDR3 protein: CASTQGGRLGGQFF. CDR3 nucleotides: TGTGCCAGCACGCAGGGCGGGAGGCTCGGGGGGCAGTTCTTC.

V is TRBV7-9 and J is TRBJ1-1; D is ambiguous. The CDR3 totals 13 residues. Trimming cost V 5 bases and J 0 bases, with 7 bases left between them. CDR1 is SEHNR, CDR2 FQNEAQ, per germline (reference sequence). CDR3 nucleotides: TGTGCCAGCAGCCAACACTTGAACACTGAAGCTTTCTTT. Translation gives CASSQHLNTEAFF.

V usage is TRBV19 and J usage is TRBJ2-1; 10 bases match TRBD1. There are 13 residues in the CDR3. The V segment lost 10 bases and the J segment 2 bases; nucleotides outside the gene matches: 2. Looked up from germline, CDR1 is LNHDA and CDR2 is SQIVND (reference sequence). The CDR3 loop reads CATGQGPYNEQFF. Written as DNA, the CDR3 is TGTGCCACGGGACAGGGGCCCTACAATGAGCAGTTCTTC.

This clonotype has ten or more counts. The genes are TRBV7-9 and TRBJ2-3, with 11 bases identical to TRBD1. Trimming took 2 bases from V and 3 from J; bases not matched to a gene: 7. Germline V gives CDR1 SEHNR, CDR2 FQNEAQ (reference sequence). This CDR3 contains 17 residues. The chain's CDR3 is CASSLMGQGGATDTQYF. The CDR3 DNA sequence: TGTGCCAGCAGCTTAATGGGACAGGGGGGTGCGACAGATACGCAGTATTTT. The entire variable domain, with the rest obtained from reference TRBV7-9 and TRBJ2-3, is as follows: DTGVSQNPRHKITKRGQNVTFRCDPISEHNRLYWYRQTLGQGPEFLTYFQNEAQLEKSRLLSDRFSAERPKGSFSTLEIQRTEQGDSAMYLCASSLMGQGGATDTQYFGPGTRLTVL.

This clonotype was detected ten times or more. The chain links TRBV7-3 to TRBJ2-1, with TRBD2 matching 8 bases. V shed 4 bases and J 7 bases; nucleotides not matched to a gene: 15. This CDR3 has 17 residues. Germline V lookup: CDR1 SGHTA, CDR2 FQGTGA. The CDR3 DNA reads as TGTGCCAGCAGCTCCATCGGAACCGGGACTAGGGGGAATGAGCAGTTCTTC. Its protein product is CASSSIGTGTRGNEQFF.

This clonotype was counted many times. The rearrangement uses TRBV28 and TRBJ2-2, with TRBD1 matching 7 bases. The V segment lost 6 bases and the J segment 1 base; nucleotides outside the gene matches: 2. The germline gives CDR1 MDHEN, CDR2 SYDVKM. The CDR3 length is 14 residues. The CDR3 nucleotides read TGTGCCAGCAGGGACAGGTGGAACACCGGGGAGCTGTTTTTT. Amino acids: CASRDRWNTGELFF.

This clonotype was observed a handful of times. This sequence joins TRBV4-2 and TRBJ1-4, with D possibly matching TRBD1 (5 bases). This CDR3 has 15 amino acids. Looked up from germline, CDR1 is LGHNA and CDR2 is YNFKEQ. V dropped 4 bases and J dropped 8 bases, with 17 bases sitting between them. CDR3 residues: CASSPSGGAGEKLFF. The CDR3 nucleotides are TGTGCCAGCAGCCCAAGCGGAGGGGCTGGGGAAAAACTGTTTTTT.

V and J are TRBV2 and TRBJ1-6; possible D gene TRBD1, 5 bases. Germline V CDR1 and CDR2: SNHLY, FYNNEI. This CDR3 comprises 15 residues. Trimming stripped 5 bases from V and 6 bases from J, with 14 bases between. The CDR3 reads CASSLEGTVNSPLHF. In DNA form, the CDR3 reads TGTGCCAGCAGTTTAGAAGGGACGGTTAATTCACCCCTCCACTTT.

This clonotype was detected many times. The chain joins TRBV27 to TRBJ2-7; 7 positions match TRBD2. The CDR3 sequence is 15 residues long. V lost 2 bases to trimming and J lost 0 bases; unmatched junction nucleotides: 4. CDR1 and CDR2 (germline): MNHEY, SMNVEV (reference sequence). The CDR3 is CASSLRLALSYEQYF. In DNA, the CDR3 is TGTGCCAGCAGTTTACGACTAGCTCTCTCCTACGAGCAGTACTTC.

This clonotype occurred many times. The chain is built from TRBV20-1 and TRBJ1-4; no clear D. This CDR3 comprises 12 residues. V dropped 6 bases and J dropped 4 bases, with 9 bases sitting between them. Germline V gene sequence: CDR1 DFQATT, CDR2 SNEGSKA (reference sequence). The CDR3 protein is CSAGFFNEKLFF. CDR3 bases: TGCAGTGCCGGGTTCTTTAATGAAAAACTGTTTTTT.

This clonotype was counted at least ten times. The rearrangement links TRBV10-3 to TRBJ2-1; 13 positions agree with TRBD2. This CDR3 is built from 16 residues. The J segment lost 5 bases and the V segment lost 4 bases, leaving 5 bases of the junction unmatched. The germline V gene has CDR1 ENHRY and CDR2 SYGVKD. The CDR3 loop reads CAISGTSGSWDNEQFF. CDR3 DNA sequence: TGTGCCATCAGTGGGACTAGCGGGAGTTGGGACAATGAGCAGTTCTTC.

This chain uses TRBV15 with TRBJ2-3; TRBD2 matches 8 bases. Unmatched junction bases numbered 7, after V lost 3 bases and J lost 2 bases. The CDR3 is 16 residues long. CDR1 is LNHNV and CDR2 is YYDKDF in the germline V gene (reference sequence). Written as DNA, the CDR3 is TGTGCCACCAGCAGGTTACTAGCGGTCCCCACAGATACGCAGTATTTT. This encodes CATSRLLAVPTDTQYF.

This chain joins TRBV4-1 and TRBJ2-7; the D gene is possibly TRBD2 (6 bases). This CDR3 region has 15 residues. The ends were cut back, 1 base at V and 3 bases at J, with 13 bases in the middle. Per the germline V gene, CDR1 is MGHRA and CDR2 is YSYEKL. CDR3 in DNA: TGCGCCAGCAGCCAAGGTGGGGCGGGAAACTACGAGCAGTACTTC. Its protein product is CASSQGGAGNYEQYF.

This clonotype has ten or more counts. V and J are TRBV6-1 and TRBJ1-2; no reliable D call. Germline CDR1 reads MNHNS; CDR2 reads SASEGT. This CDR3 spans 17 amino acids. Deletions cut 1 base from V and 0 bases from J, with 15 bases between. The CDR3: CASSEGHPNLANYGYTF. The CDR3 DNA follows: TGTGCCAGCAGTGAAGGGCACCCGAACTTAGCTAACTATGGCTACACCTTC.

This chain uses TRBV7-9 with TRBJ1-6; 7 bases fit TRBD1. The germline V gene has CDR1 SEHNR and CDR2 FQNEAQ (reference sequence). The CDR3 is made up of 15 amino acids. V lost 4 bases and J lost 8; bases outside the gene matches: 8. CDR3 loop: CASSSYNRGDSPLHF. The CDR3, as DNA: TGTGCCAGCAGCTCCTACAACAGGGGAGATTCACCCCTCCACTTT. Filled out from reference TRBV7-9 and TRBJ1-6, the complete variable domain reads DTGVSQNPRHKITKRGQNVTFRCDPISEHNRLYWYRQTLGQGPEFLTYFQNEAQLEKSRLLSDRFSAERPKGSFSTLEIQRTEQGDSAMYLCASSSYNRGDSPLHFGNGTRLTVT.